These 20 T cell receptor beta chains were sequenced from one sample in a study of T-cell memory formation after mild COVID-19. One entry per CDR3 protein results from TCRdb running MiXCR on the 5' RACE reads. The sample yields 300,000 to 400,000 distinct CDR3 sequences, 28% seen once. Sequenced: PBMCs or a T cell subset sorted from them (not recorded which). The receptors originated from an adult woman who had mild COVID-19 (a few samples of this study predate the infection). Cell type and time point are not known.

V gene TRBV5-4 combines with J gene TRBJ2-7; 9 nucleotides agree with TRBD2. V dropped 0 bases and J dropped 6; count of bases not matched to a gene: 10. Germline values: CDR1 SGHNT, CDR2 YYREEE (reference sequence). The CDR3 covers 16 residues. CDR3 sequence reads: CASSLGASGASVEQYF. The CDR3 coding sequence is TGTGCCAGCAGCTTGGGCGCTAGCGGGGCCTCGGTCGAGCAGTACTTC. Looking up the rest from reference TRBV5-4 and TRBJ2-7 gives the full variable domain: ETGVTQSPTHLIKTRGQQVTLRCSSQSGHNTVSWYQQALGQGPQFIFQYYREEENGRGNFPPRFSGLQFPNYSSELNVNALELDDSALYLCASSLGASGASVEQYFGPGTRLTVT.

There are a few counts of this clonotype. The CDR3 nucleotides are TGTGCCAGCTCACCAAGTGGGATCCACGAGCAGTACTTC. Residues: CASSPSGIHEQYF. This chain uses TRBV18 with TRBJ2-7; unclear D gene. Trimming removed 2 bases from V and 5 bases from J, with 10 bases in between. The CDR3 totals 13 residues. Germline CDR1 KGHSH, CDR2 LQKENI. Combining the CDR3 with reference TRBV18 and TRBJ2-7 gives the whole variable domain NAGVMQNPRHLVRRRGQEARLRCSPMKGHSHVYWYRQLPEEGLKFMVYLQKENIIDESGMPKERFSAEFPKEGPSILRIQQVVRGDSAAYFCASSPSGIHEQYFGPGTRLTVT.

The chain links TRBV10-3 to TRBJ2-1; 8 bases match TRBD2. V shed 2 bases and J 5 bases; nucleotides not matched to a gene: 5. This CDR3 is 15 amino acids long. Germline-derived CDR1 and CDR2 are ENHRY and SYGVKD. The CDR3 region is CAISEGAGGHNEQFF. DNA of the CDR3: TGTGCCATCAGTGAGGGGGCGGGAGGACACAATGAGCAGTTCTTC.

This clonotype was counted a few times. The chain is built from TRBV7-2 and TRBJ2-3; D perhaps matches TRBD2 (5 bases). CDR1 and CDR2 from the germline V gene are SGHTA and FQGNSA. Trimming removed 4 bases from V and 2 bases from J, with 16 bases in between. The CDR3 consists of 16 residues. The CDR3 loop reads CASSSRRLDDTDTQYF. CDR3 sequence (DNA): TGTGCCAGCAGCTCCAGGAGGCTAGACGACACAGATACGCAGTATTTT.

This chain connects TRBV7-6 to TRBJ1-1; TRBD1 is a possible D gene (6 bases). Germline CDR1 is SGHVS and CDR2 is FNYEAQ. V lost 4 bases to trimming and J lost 5 bases, with 17 bases between them. CDR3 size: 15 residues. The CDR3 spells CASSSMDSPLTEAFF. CDR3 bases: TGTGCCAGCAGCTCTATGGACAGTCCGTTGACTGAAGCTTTCTTT.

This clonotype was counted a few times. The rearrangement uses TRBV6-1 and TRBJ1-5; no clear D gene. The V gene's germline CDR1 is MNHNS and CDR2 SASEGT. This CDR3 spans 14 amino acids. The V and J ends lost 4 bases and 0 bases respectively, with 7 bases between them. The CDR3: CASSVAGSNQPQHF. CDR3 nucleotides: TGTGCCAGCAGTGTGGCGGGTAGCAATCAGCCCCAGCATTTT.

The CDR3 sequence: CASSQGTEYTDTQYF. The CDR3 DNA sequence: TGCGCCAGCAGCCAAGGGACAGAGTACACAGATACGCAGTATTTT. The chain recombines TRBV4-3 with TRBJ2-3; D is perhaps TRBD1 (6 bases). The germline V and J ends were trimmed by 1 base and 2 bases, with 10 bases remaining between them. The CDR3 totals 15 residues. In germline, CDR1 is LGHNA, CDR2 YSLEER.

This clonotype was detected a few times. V is TRBV12-3 or TRBV12-4 and J is TRBJ2-1, with D hard to call. V was clipped by 0 bases and J by 10 bases, with 4 bases between them. CDR3 length: 11 amino acids. For the CDR3, the DNA is TGTGCCAGCAGTTTAGCCAGCGAGCAGTTCTTC. The encoded protein is CASSLASEQFF.

The chain links TRBV9 to TRBJ2-1, with D tentatively TRBD1 (6 bases). CDR1 is SGDLS and CDR2 is YYNGEE in the germline V gene. The CDR3 is 14 amino acids. V lost 0 bases, J lost 8 bases, and 12 bases lay in between. The CDR3 reads CASSVGDGGDEQFF. Written as DNA, the CDR3 is TGTGCCAGCAGCGTAGGGGATGGGGGCGATGAGCAGTTCTTC.

This chain uses TRBV10-1 with TRBJ2-1; D is perhaps TRBD2 (6 bases). V was shortened by 0 bases and J by 6 bases, with 18 bases between the two germline ends. CDR3 length: 17 residues. Germline V gene data show CDR1 as WNHNN and CDR2 as SYGVQD (reference sequence). CDR3: CASSESGGWAMVNEQFF. As DNA, the CDR3 is TGCGCCAGCAGTGAGTCGGGGGGTTGGGCCATGGTCAATGAGCAGTTCTTC.

This clonotype was recorded a few times. The V call is TRBV7-2, the J call TRBJ1-1, with TRBD1 as a possible D gene (6 bases). The V gene's germline CDR1 is SGHTA and CDR2 FQGNSA. V lost 2 bases, J lost 4 bases, and 14 bases lay in between. The CDR3 consists of 15 residues. The CDR3 DNA follows: TGTGCCAGCAGCTTATCCCACGCAGGGGTCACTGAAGCTTTCTTT. Its protein product is CASSLSHAGVTEAFF.

The chain has TRBV15 and TRBJ2-2; D gene uncertain. Germline CDR1 LNHNV, CDR2 YYDKDF (reference sequence). The CDR3 is 13 amino acids. V lost 5 bases and J 6 bases, leaving 10 bases between the germline ends. Written as DNA, the CDR3 is TGTGCCACCAGCTCGACAAGGGCCGGGGAGCTGTTTTTT. Translated: CATSSTRAGELFF. The full variable domain, rest sourced from reference TRBV15 and TRBJ2-2, is DAMVIQNPRYQVTQFGKPVTLSCSQTLNHNVMYWYQQKSSQAPKLLFHYYDKDFNNEADTPDNFQSRRPNTSFCFLDIRSPGLGDTAMYLCATSSTRAGELFFGEGSRLTVL.

A few counts support this clonotype. The CDR3: CASSQDRGYHGYTF. The CDR3 coding sequence is TGCGCCAGCAGCCAGGACAGGGGGTATCATGGCTACACCTTC. The chain uses TRBV5-1 and TRBJ1-2; TRBD1 aligns across 10 bases. The CDR3 length is 14 residues. Germline assignment: CDR1 SGHRS and CDR2 YFSETQ. Trimming removed 4 bases from V and 6 bases from J; junction bases left unmatched: 6.

This clonotype has a handful of counts. This sequence joins TRBV2 and TRBJ2-1, with TRBD1 matching 7 bases. CDR3 length: 17 residues. V gave up 6 bases and J gave up 5 bases; unmatched junction bases: 16. Per germline, CDR1 SNHLY and CDR2 FYNNEI. The CDR3 region is CASRDPRQGSSHNEQFF. The CDR3 bases are TGTGCCAGCAGAGATCCCCGACAGGGATCCTCTCACAATGAGCAGTTCTTC.

This clonotype was detected a few times. This rearrangement joins TRBV5-5 to TRBJ2-1; tentative D call: TRBD2 (5 bases). The germline V gene has CDR1 SGHKS and CDR2 YYEKEE (reference sequence). The CDR3 sequence is 14 residues long. The ends were cut back, 0 bases at V and 4 bases at J, with 8 bases in the middle. The CDR3 DNA reads as TGTGCCAGCAGCTTGGCCACGGGGTACAATGAGCAGTTCTTC. Translated, it gives CASSLATGYNEQFF. Drawing the rest from reference TRBV5-5 and TRBJ2-1, the complete variable domain is DAGVTQSPTHLIKTRGQQVTLRCSPISGHKSVSWYQQVLGQGPQFIFQYYEKEERGRGNFPDRFSARQFPNYSSELNVNALLLGDSALYLCASSLATGYNEQFFGPGTRLTVL.

The chain recombines TRBV6-5 with TRBJ2-2, with TRBD1 identical over 7 bases. V trimming: 5 bases; J trimming: 1 base; junction bases outside the gene matches: 4. CDR1 and CDR2 from the germline V gene are MNHEY and SVGAGI. The CDR3 extends over 15 amino acids. The CDR3 DNA follows: TGTGCCAGCAGTAGGGACAGAAAGAACACCGGGGAGCTGTTTTTT. Its translation is CASSRDRKNTGELFF.

The rearrangement links TRBV7-2 to TRBJ2-2; the match to TRBD1 covers 7 bases. The germline V gene has CDR1 SGHTA and CDR2 FQGNSA. V lost 4 bases, J lost 6 bases, and 5 bases stayed unmatched. The CDR3 has 14 amino acids. The DNA of the CDR3 is TGTGCCAGCAGCTCGACAGGGTTGGCCGGGGAGCTGTTTTTT. This sequence encodes CASSSTGLAGELFF.

The CDR3 protein is CASSSGTFSYNEQFF. Written as DNA, the CDR3 is TGTGCCAGCAGCTCCGGGACTTTCTCCTACAATGAGCAGTTCTTC. This chain links TRBV5-6 with TRBJ2-1; TRBD2 is a possible D gene (6 bases). Germline V gene sequence: CDR1 SGHDT, CDR2 YYEEEE. V shed 3 bases and J shed 0 bases, with 10 bases lying between them. CDR3 size: 15 residues.

In this sample, this clonotype turned up a few times. The chain combines TRBV5-1 with TRBJ1-2; 7 positions agree with TRBD1. This CDR3 region has 15 residues. The V gene's germline CDR1 is SGHRS and CDR2 YFSETQ. V shed 4 bases, J shed 0 bases, and the junction held 6 bases outside the gene matches. The CDR3 is CASSLRDRTNYGYTF. CDR3 nucleotides: TGCGCCAGCAGCCTAAGGGACAGAACTAACTATGGCTACACCTTC.

The sample holds a few counts of this clonotype. The chain recombines TRBV6-5 with TRBJ1-1; no firm D call. Germline V gene sequence: CDR1 MNHEY, CDR2 SVGAGI. This CDR3 contains 14 residues. The V end lost 0 bases, the J end lost 3 bases, and 8 bases lay between the germline ends. The CDR3 sequence is CASSYSSEDTEAFF. The DNA of the CDR3 is TGTGCCAGCAGTTACTCTTCGGAGGACACTGAAGCTTTCTTT.